The T cell receptor (beta chain) described here comes from a study of T cells after posttransplantation cyclophosphamide. Regarding the study as a whole: Recipient CMV seropositivity and CMV reactivation strongly tracked TRB clonality. Donor-recipient repertoire similarity was low at 1-2 months, rising over year one.

Repertoires were generated with immunoSEQ multiplex PCR, while TCRdb's copy carries only in-frame clones and drops some. The repertoire includes about 21,000 clones, 95% to 99% of them detected once, and around 0.13% sits in the top ten. Cells defined as naive were viable CD3+CD4+ or CD3+CD8+ and CCR7+CD45RA+CD45RO-CD95-CD27+CD28+. As for this clone: Its target is not known.

The source material was naive CD8+ T cells sorted from PBMCs. This TCR came from a man between 40 and 49 years old in good health, CMV-negative, and a related stem cell transplant donor.

In DNA form, the CDR3 reads TGTGCCAGCAACGGTTCTAGCGCGATTAGCACAGATACGCAGTATTTT. Translating gives CASNGSSAISTDTQYF. The chain joins TRBV6-4 to TRBJ2-3; possible D gene TRBD2, 6 bases. V was cut by 7 bases and J by 0 bases, with 17 bases left in between. This CDR3 contains 16 residues. The germline gives CDR1 MRHNA, CDR2 SNTAGT.